This T cell receptor beta chain was sequenced during a study of blood T cell repertoires in COVID-19. Study context: Some COVID-19 samples were acute and others convalescent; all came from the United States, Italy and Spain.

Germline V gene sequence: CDR1 MNHNY, CDR2 SVGAGI (reference sequence). The CDR3 extends over 15 amino acids. J gave up 0 bases and V 4 bases, and 3 bases lay outside the gene matches. Living in roughly 23 US areas, the participants were between 18 and 89 years of age. Allocation to cohorts depended on clinical history reported by the participants. This clone was counted a single time. In the study's own analysis: Estimated nucleated cell counts came from reference gene primer amplification. Assay: immunoSEQ multiplex PCR; the TCRdb copy retains only in-frame clones and omits some. V, J and clone size are taken as reported in that table, and D and trimming were inferred from the DNA itself. Of some 460,000 clones listed, approximately 90% are singletons.

V and J are TRBV6-6 and TRBJ2-7, with 10 bases that match TRBD1. This receptor was taken from a woman in her late teens or twenties with acute COVID-19. Specimen: PBMCs or T cells enriched from blood (not recorded which). The CDR3 loop is CASSFGQGGSYEQYF. The CDR3 DNA follows: TGTGCCAGCAGTTTCGGACAGGGGGGCTCCTACGAGCAGTACTTC.